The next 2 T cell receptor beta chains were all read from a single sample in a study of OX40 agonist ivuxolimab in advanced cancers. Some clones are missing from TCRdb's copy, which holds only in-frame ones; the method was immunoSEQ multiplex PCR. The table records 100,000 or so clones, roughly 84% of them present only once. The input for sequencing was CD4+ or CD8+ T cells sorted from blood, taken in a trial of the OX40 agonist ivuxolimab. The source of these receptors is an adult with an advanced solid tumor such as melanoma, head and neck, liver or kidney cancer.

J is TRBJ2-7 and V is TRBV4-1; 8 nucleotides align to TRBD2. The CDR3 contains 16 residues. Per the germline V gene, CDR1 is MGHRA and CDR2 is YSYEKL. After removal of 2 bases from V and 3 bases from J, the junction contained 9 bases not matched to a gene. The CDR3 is CASSQIGGGRDYEQYF. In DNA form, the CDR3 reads TGCGCCAGCAGCCAAATCGGGGGGGGTCGCGACTACGAGCAGTACTTC.

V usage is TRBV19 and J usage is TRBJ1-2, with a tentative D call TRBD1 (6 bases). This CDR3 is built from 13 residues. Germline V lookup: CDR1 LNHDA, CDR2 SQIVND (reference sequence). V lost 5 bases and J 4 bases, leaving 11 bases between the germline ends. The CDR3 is CASSQGMGYGYTF. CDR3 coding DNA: TGTGCCAGTAGTCAGGGGATGGGCTATGGCTACACCTTC.